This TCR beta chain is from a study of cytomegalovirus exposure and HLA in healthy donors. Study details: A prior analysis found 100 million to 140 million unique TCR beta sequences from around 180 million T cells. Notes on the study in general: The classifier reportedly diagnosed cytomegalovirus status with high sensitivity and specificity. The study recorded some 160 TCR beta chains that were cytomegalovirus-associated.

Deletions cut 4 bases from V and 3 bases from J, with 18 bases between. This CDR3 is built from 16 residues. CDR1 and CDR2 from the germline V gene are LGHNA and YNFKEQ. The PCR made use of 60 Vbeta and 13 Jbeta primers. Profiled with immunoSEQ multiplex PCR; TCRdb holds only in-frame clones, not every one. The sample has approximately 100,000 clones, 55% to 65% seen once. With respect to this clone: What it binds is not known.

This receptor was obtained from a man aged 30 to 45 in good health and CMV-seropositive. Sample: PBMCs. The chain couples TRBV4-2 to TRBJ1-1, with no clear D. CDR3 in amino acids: CASSPGLRGSDTEAFF. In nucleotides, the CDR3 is TGTGCCAGCAGCCCCGGACTTCGAGGGTCCGACACTGAAGCTTTCTTT.